A selection of T cell receptor beta chains follows, all from one sample in a study of shared clonotypes between healthy human individuals. The table came from immunoSEQ multiplex PCR; TCRdb's copy has only in-frame clones and leaves some out. The sample consists of about 1,500,000 clones, approximately 96% of them appearing once. Sequencing was performed on naive CD4+ T cells sorted from blood. The receptors were gathered from a man in his thirties or forties in good health. Each CDR3 is given with its conserved first and last residue. The D gene is left open where the match is weak.

J: TRBJ2-7
V: TRBV4-1
D: NA
DNA: TGCGCCAGCAGCCAAGATCGTGGACCCTCCTACGAGCAGTACTTC
CDR3: CASSQDRGPSYEQYF

J: TRBJ1-5
V: TRBV28
D: TRBD1
DNA: TGTGCCAGCAGTTTACAGGGGGGATTCGTAGCCCAGCATTTT
CDR3: CASSLQGGFVAQHF

J: TRBJ2-4
V: TRBV5-1
D: TRBD1
DNA: TGCGCCAGCCAAGTGGACAGGGAGGACATTCAGTACTTC
CDR3: CASQVDREDIQYF

J: TRBJ2-3
V: TRBV7-8
D: NA
DNA: TGTGCCAGCAGCCTGGACGGGACGTTCACAGATACGCAGTATTTT
CDR3: CASSLDGTFTDTQYF

J: TRBJ2-5
V: TRBV6-5
D: NA
DNA: TGTGCCAGCAGTTACTCAGAAGTAAACCAAGAGACCCAGTACTTC
CDR3: CASSYSEVNQETQYF

J: TRBJ2-6
V: TRBV28
D: NA
DNA: TGTGCCAGCAGCCGCAGAGCCTCTGGGGCCAACGTCCTGACTTTC
CDR3: CASSRRASGANVLTF

J: TRBJ2-7
V: TRBV7-2
D: NA
DNA: TGTGCCAGCAGCGTTTCGCCCGGCGAGCAGTACTTC
CDR3: CASSVSPGEQYF

J: TRBJ2-7
V: TRBV10-3
D: TRBD1
DNA: TGTGCCTCTAGGACAGGGCGGGAGCAGTACTTC
CDR3: CASRTGREQYF

J: TRBJ1-2
V: TRBV7-2
D: NA
DNA: TGTGCCAGCAGCTTGCCAGGGGCTAACTATGGCTACACCTTC
CDR3: CASSLPGANYGYTF

J: TRBJ2-7
V: TRBV4-3
D: TRBD2
DNA: TGCGCCAGCAGCCAAGGGTTACTCACTAGCGGTCTTACCTACGAGCAGTACTTC
CDR3: CASSQGLLTSGLTYEQYF

J: TRBJ1-1
V: TRBV7-9
D: NA
DNA: TGTGCCAGCAGGTTAAGGGAGGAAGAAGCTTTCTTT
CDR3: CASRLREEEAFF

J: TRBJ2-7
V: TRBV2
D: TRBD1
DNA: TGTGCCAGCAGTATCCCAGGGGGTAGCTCCTACGAGCAGTACTTC
CDR3: CASSIPGGSSYEQYF

J: TRBJ1-1
V: TRBV7-3
D: NA
DNA: TGTGCCAGCAGCTTAGCCGGACAGAAAGAAGCTTTCTTT
CDR3: CASSLAGQKEAFF

J: TRBJ2-3
V: TRBV2
D: NA
DNA: TGTGCCAGCACTCGGGGCACAGATACGCAGTATTTT
CDR3: CASTRGTDTQYF

J: TRBJ2-1
V: TRBV11-2
D: NA
DNA: TGTGCCAGCCTCCCCCCGGGACAATACAATGAGCAGTTCTTC
CDR3: CASLPPGQYNEQFF

J: TRBJ2-1
V: TRBV18
D: TRBD2
DNA: TGTGCCAGCTCACCACAACTAGCGGGAATCAATGAGCAGTTCTTC
CDR3: CASSPQLAGINEQFF